This TCR beta chain derives from a study of T cell changes during pregnancy in multiple sclerosis. Germline CDR1 SGHVS, CDR2 FQNEAQ. The CDR3 contains 15 residues. Trimming took 0 bases from V and 5 from J, leaving 12 bases between them. Only in-frame clones appear in the TCRdb table, and some are missing; sequencing was by immunoSEQ multiplex PCR. The sample has about 47,000 clones; around 91% are singletons. Sample: CD8+ T cells from peripheral blood mononuclear cells, taken in the second trimester of pregnancy. The chain joins TRBV7-8 to TRBJ2-3; D remains unclear. This TCR was recovered from a female donor with multiple sclerosis, enrolled in a pregnancy study. The CDR3 bases are TGTGCCAGCAGCTTAGCTGGAGACGGAAGAGATACGCAGTATTTT. Amino acids: CASSLAGDGRDTQYF.